The clone carrying this T cell receptor beta chain was recorded at least ten times. Its antigen remains unidentified. The sample is drawn from a study of CD8 T cells in ankylosing spondylitis. General study points: In the blood and synovial fluid of reactive arthritis, some motif variants had been previously reported. For ankylosing spondylitis blood, a TCR beta motif of seven to nine highly homologous variants appeared characteristic.

Making use of molecular barcodes, quantitative 5'-RACE generated TCR beta libraries. TCRdb passed the 5' RACE reads through MiXCR, listing each CDR3 protein once. The data contain approximately 150,000 distinct CDR3 sequences, roughly a third of them singletons. Germline V gene sequence: CDR1 SEHNR, CDR2 FQNEAQ (reference sequence). The V gene lost 5 bases and the J gene lost 3 bases, with 12 bases spanning the gap. The CDR3 runs to 14 residues. V usage is TRBV7-9 and J usage is TRBJ2-3, with a weak D call TRBD2 (6 bases). The sequencing sample was made of synovial fluid, either unsorted or a sorted T cell fraction (not recorded which). This sequence originates from a male donor with ankylosing spondylitis. The chain's CDR3 is CASSPSGRTDTQYF. The CDR3 DNA follows: TGTGCCAGCAGCCCCTCAGGGAGGACAGATACGCAGTATTTT.